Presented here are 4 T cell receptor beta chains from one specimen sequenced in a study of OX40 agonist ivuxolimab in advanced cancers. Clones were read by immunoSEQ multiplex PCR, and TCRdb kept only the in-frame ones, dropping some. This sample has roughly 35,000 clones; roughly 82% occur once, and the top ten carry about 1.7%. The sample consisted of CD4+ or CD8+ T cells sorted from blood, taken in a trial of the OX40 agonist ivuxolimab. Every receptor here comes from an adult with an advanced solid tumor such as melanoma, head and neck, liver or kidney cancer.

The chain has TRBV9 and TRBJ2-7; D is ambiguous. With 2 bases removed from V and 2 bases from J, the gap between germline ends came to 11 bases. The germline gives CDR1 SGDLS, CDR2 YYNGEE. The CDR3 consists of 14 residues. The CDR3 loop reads CASSVGIMAYEQYF. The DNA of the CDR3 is TGTGCCAGCAGCGTGGGCATAATGGCCTACGAGCAGTACTTC.

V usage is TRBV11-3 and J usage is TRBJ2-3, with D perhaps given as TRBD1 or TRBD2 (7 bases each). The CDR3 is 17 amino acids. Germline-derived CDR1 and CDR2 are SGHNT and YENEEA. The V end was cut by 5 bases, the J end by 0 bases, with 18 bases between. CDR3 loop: CASSPGGGGGSTDTQYF. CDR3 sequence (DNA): TGTGCCAGCAGCCCAGGGGGTGGCGGGGGTAGCACAGATACGCAGTATTTT.

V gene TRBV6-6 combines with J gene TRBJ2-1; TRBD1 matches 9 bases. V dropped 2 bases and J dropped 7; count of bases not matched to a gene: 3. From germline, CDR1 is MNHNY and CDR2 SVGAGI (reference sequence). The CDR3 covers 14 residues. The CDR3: CASSYEQGANEQFF. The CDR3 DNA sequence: TGTGCCAGCAGTTACGAACAGGGGGCGAATGAGCAGTTCTTC.

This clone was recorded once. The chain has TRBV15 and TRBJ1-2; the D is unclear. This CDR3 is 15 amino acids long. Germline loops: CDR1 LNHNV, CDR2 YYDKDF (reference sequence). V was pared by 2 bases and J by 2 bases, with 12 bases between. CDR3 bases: TGTGCCACCAGCAGACAAAGACATTCCAACTATGGCTACACCTTC. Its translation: CATSRQRHSNYGYTF.